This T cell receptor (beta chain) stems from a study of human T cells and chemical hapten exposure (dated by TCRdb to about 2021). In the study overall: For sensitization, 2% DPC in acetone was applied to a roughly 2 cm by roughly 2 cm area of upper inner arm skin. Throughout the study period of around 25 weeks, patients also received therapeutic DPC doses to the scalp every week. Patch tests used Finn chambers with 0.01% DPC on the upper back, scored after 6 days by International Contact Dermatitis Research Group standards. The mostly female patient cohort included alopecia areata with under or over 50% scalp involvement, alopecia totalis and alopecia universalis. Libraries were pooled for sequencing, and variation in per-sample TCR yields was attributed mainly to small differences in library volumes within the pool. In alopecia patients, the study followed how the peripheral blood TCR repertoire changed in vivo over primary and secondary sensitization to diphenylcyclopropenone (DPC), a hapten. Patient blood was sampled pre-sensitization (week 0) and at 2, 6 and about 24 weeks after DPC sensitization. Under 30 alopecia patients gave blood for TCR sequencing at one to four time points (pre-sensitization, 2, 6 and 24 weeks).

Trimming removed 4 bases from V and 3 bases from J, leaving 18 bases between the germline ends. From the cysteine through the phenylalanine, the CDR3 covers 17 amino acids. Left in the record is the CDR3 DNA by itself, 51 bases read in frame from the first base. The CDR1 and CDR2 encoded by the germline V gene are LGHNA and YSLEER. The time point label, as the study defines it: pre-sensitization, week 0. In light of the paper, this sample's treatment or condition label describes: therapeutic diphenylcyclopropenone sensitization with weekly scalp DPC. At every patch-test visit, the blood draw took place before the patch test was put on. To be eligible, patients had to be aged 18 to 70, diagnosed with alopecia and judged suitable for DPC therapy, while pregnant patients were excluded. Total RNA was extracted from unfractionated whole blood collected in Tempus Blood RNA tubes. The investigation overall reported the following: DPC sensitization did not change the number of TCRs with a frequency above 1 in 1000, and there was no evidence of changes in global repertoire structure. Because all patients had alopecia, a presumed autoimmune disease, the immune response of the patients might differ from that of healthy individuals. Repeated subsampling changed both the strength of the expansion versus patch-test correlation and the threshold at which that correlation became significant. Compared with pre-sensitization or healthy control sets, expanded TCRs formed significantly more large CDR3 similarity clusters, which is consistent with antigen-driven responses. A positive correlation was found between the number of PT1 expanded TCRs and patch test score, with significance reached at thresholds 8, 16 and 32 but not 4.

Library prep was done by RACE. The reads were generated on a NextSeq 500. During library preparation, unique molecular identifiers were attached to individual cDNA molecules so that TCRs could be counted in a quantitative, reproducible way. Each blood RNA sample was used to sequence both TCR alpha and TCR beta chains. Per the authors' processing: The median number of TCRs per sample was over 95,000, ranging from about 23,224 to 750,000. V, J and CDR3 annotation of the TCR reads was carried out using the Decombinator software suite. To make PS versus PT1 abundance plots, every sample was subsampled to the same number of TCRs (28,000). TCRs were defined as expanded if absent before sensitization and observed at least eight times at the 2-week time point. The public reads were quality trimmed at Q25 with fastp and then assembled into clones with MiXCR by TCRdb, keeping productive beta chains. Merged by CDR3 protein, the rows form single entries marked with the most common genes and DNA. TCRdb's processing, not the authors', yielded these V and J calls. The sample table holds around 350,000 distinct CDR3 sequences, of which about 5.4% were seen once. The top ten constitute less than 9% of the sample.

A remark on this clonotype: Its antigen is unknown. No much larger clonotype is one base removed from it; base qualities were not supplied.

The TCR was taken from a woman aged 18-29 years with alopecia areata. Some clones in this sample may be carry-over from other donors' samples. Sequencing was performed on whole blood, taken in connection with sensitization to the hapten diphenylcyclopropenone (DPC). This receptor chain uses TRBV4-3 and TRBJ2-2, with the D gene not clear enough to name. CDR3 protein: CASSRDWVKGYTGELFF. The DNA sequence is TGCGCCAGCAGCCGGGATTGGGTGAAAGGGTACACCGGGGAGCTGTTTTTT.